The clone carrying this T cell receptor beta chain was observed a few times. The source of the sample is a study of blood T cell repertoires in COVID-19. For the study at large: Italy, Spain and the United States were the sources of the convalescent and acute COVID-19 samples. T cells, B-cell-depleted T cells, or PBMCs provided the cDNA or gDNA that served as material.

In Seattle, patients joined the study during active infection and were tracked longitudinally. Per the original methods: From reference gene primer amplification, estimates of nucleated cell counts were derived. TCRdb keeps only in-frame clones here, not all; method: immunoSEQ multiplex PCR. From that table come the V and J calls and clone size; the DNA was used to work out D and trimming. The profile shows 200,000 to 300,000 clones, 85% to 90% of them singletons. The germline gives CDR1 SGDLS, CDR2 YYNGEE. With 3 bases removed from V and 0 bases from J, the gap between germline ends came to 10 bases. The CDR3 is made up of 15 amino acids.

Sequencing used peripheral blood. V usage is TRBV9 and J usage is TRBJ2-1, with D possibly matching TRBD2 (5 bases). This TCR was sampled from a woman aged 60-75 years with COVID-19, enrolled during active disease. The CDR3 DNA is TGTGCCAGCAGCGGGCCGACTAACTCCTACAATGAGCAGTTCTTC. Translated: CASSGPTNSYNEQFF.